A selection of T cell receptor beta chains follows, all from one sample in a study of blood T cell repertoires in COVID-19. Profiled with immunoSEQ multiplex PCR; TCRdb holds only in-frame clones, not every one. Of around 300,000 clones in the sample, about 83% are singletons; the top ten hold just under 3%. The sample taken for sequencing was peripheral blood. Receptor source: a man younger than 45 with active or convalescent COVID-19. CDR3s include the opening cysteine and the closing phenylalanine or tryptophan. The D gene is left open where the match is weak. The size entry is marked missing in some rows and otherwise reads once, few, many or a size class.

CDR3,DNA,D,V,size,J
CASRATPKNTEAFF,TGTGCCAGTAGGGCGACACCGAAGAACACTGAAGCTTTCTTT,.,TRBV19,few,TRBJ1-1
CASSPQIADYGYTF,TGCGCCAGCAGCCCTCAGATCGCGGACTACGGCTACACCTTC,.,TRBV4-3,.,TRBJ1-2
CASSHYTWTGYGYTF,TGTGCCAGCAGCCATTATACCTGGACAGGCTATGGCTACACCTTC,TRBD1,TRBV3-1/TRBV3-2,.,TRBJ1-2
CASSRDMANQPQHF,TGTGCCAGCAGTCGCGACATGGCGAATCAGCCCCAGCATTTT,.,TRBV6-2/TRBV6-3,.,TRBJ1-5
CASSLRLAGAEQYF,TGTGCCAGCAGCTTAAGGCTAGCGGGAGCCGAGCAGTACTTC,TRBD2,TRBV7-2,.,TRBJ2-7
CASSRVGVASTDTQYF,TGTGCCAGCAGCCGGGTCGGGGTAGCGAGCACAGATACGCAGTATTTT,.,TRBV7-2,.,TRBJ2-3
CASRPPFRGNEQFF,TGTGCCAGTAGACCCCCCTTCCGAGGGAATGAGCAGTTCTTC,.,TRBV19,.,TRBJ2-1
CAWSVGAETQYF,TGTGCCTGGAGTGTAGGGGCGGAGACCCAGTACTTC,.,TRBV30,.,TRBJ2-5
CASSLGSVFTNEQFF,TGTGCCAGCAGCTTAGGAAGTGTCTTCACAAATGAGCAGTTCTTC,.,TRBV7-2,once,TRBJ2-1
CASSLLAHNSPLHF,TGTGCCAGCAGCTTACTGGCCCATAATTCACCCCTCCACTTT,.,TRBV7-3,.,TRBJ1-6
CASSHSGGNTGELFF,TGTGCCAGCTCTCACTCGGGGGGAAACACCGGGGAGCTGTTTTTT,TRBD2,TRBV18,few,TRBJ2-2
CASKSLAGSTDTQYF,TGTGCCAGCAAGAGTCTAGCGGGGAGCACAGATACGCAGTATTTT,TRBD2,TRBV2,.,TRBJ2-3
CASSQEARGGAFF,TGTGCCAGCAGCCAAGAGGCTAGGGGAGGAGCTTTCTTT,.,TRBV4-2,.,TRBJ1-1
CASSEALGSGREAFF,TGTGCCAGCAGTGAAGCATTGGGGAGCGGACGTGAAGCTTTCTTT,.,TRBV6-1,few,TRBJ1-1
CASSTGNQPQHF,TGTGCCAGCTCTACGGGGAATCAGCCCCAGCATTTT,.,TRBV13,.,TRBJ1-5
CARSRDRTSGGTDTQYF,TGTGCCAGAAGCCGGGATCGGACTAGCGGGGGGACAGATACGCAGTATTTT,TRBD2,TRBV5-3,.,TRBJ2-3
CASSPLRGLDTQYF,TGTGCCAGCAGCCCCCTGCGGGGTTTGGATACGCAGTATTTT,.,TRBV5-4,.,TRBJ2-3
CASSLGPGGTQYF,TGTGCCAGCAGCTTGGGGCCGGGGGGGACGCAGTATTTT,TRBD2,TRBV7-9,.,TRBJ2-3
CAISDYGTGGKRPLHF,TGTGCCATCAGTGACTATGGGACAGGGGGTAAGAGACCCCTCCACTTT,TRBD1,TRBV10-3,.,TRBJ1-6
CASSPLTVANTEAFF,TGTGCCAGCAGCCCTTTGACAGTGGCGAACACTGAAGCTTTCTTT,.,TRBV7-2,.,TRBJ1-1
CSVATGGRGYTF,TGCAGCGTTGCGACAGGGGGCAGGGGCTACACCTTC,TRBD1,TRBV29-1,.,TRBJ1-2
CATSGQFSNQPQHF,TGTGCCACCTCGGGACAGTTTAGCAATCAGCCCCAGCATTTT,TRBD1,TRBV6-5,.,TRBJ1-5
CASSSQARGEKLFF,TGTGCCAGCAGCTCACAGGCCCGAGGTGAAAAACTGTTTTTT,.,TRBV7-2,.,TRBJ1-4
CASSPRTGNTEAFF,TGTGCCAGCAGTCCCCGGACAGGGAACACTGAAGCTTTCTTT,TRBD1,TRBV6-5,.,TRBJ1-1
CASSFGRLNTGELFF,TGTGCCAGCAGCTTTGGCAGACTGAACACCGGGGAGCTGTTTTTT,.,TRBV7-8,once,TRBJ2-2
CASSPKTGSYNEQFF,TGTGCCAGCAGCCCGAAGACAGGGTCCTACAATGAGCAGTTCTTC,TRBD1,TRBV7-2,once,TRBJ2-1
CASSFRPLGYTF,TGTGCCAGCAGCTTCCGTCCTCTCGGCTACACCTTC,.,TRBV5-4,.,TRBJ1-2
CASSFPGTGGGEKLFF,TGTGCCAGTAGTTTCCCCGGGACAGGGGGGGGAGAAAAACTGTTTTTT,TRBD1,TRBV19,few,TRBJ1-4
CASSLIQGTKNIQYF,TGTGCCAGCAGTCTCATACAGGGGACCAAAAACATTCAGTACTTC,TRBD1,TRBV2,few,TRBJ2-4
CSVEEGRSPADTQYF,TGCAGCGTTGAAGAGGGGAGGTCCCCCGCAGATACGCAGTATTTT,.,TRBV29-1,.,TRBJ2-3
CASSPRSAGGGPYNEQFF,TGTGCCAGCTCACCACGTTCGGCGGGGGGGGGACCCTACAATGAGCAGTTCTTC,TRBD2,TRBV18,.,TRBJ2-1
CASSGDREFYEQYF,TGTGCCAGCAGCGGGGACAGGGAGTTCTACGAGCAGTACTTC,TRBD1,TRBV9,.,TRBJ2-7
CASRGVADTQYF,TGTGCCAGCCGCGGAGTCGCAGATACGCAGTATTTT,.,TRBV7-9,.,TRBJ2-3
CASSLGQFYEQYF,TGTGCCAGCAGCTTGGGACAGTTCTACGAGCAGTACTTC,TRBD1,TRBV12-3/TRBV12-4,.,TRBJ2-7